The table lists the clone carrying this TCR beta chain with many counts. The length of the CDR3 is 14 residues. The ends were cut back, 0 bases at V and 4 bases at J, with 9 bases in the middle. CDR1 SNHLY and CDR2 FYNNEI come from the germline V gene. The sample originates from a study of T cells in Graves' hyperthyroidism and ophthalmopathy. What was amplified from RNA transcripts were TCR beta CDR3 regions. The primer set for the first-round RT-PCR of the TCR CDR3 was HTBI. Via MiXCR, TCRdb re-called the multiplex PCR reads, giving one row per CDR3 protein. The table records under 750,000 distinct CDR3 sequences, 18% of them present only once. Exclusion criteria comprised uncontrolled infection, other autoimmune disease, pregnancy or lactation. Clinical symptoms, serum thyroxine, TRAb, thyroid ultrasound and orbital computed tomography established diagnosis.

This sequence originates from a woman in her fifties or sixties with Graves' hyperthyroidism that later progressed to Graves' ophthalmopathy. Specimen: blood. The chain employs TRBV2 and TRBJ2-5; D ambiguous. The CDR3 DNA follows: TGTGCCAGCAGTGAAGCGCTTCTGCGAGAGACCCAGTACTTC. This encodes CASSEALLRETQYF.